This TCR beta chain originates from a study of T cell changes during pregnancy in multiple sclerosis. CDR1 and CDR2 from the germline V gene are SGHVS and FQNEAQ. This CDR3 region has 13 residues. Trimming pared 5 bases from V and 2 bases from J, leaving 6 bases between. Sequenced by immunoSEQ multiplex PCR; TCRdb stores in-frame clones only, minus some. There are tens of thousands of clones in the sample; 93% occur only once, and 3% to 4.5% lies in the top ten. This clone was counted once. The rearrangement uses TRBV7-8 and TRBJ2-2; D is unclear. Here the sequenced sample was CD8+ T cells from peripheral blood mononuclear cells, taken after pregnancy. The clonotype originates from a female donor with multiple sclerosis, enrolled in a pregnancy study. The CDR3 here is CASSPVNTGELFF. The CDR3 coding sequence is TGTGCCAGCAGCCCGGTAAACACCGGGGAGCTGTTTTTT.